A selection of T cell receptor beta chains follows, all from one sample in a study of regulatory T cells in long-lasting Graves disease. TCRdb independently ran MiXCR on the multiplex PCR reads; one entry per CDR3 protein. Of 400,000 to 500,000 distinct CDR3 sequences listed, less than 20% are singletons. These records were also assigned to another study, of T cells in Graves' hyperthyroidism and ophthalmopathy.

The material was peripheral blood mononuclear cells (PBMCs), obtained at new diagnosis, from a patient treated with antithyroid drugs. The receptors were gathered from a woman in her late teens or twenties with Graves disease. CDR3s include the opening cysteine and the closing phenylalanine or tryptophan. A D gene is named only where the DNA matches it firmly. Size is stated for part of the rows, as once, few or many counts, or as a class when the clone is expanded.

J gene: TRBJ2-5
clone size: few
V gene: TRBV19
D gene: .
CDR3 protein: CASSAQGWETQYF
CDR3 DNA: TGTGCCAGTAGTGCCCAGGGTTGGGAGACCCAGTACTTC

J gene: TRBJ1-5
clone size: many
V gene: TRBV12-3/TRBV12-4
D gene: TRBD1
CDR3 protein: CASRGQGPSNQPQHF
CDR3 DNA: TGTGCCAGCAGGGGACAGGGCCCTAGCAATCAGCCCCAGCATTTT

J gene: TRBJ2-3
clone size: many
V gene: TRBV29-1
D gene: TRBD2
CDR3 protein: CSVVSGRTDTQYF
CDR3 DNA: TGCAGCGTGGTTAGCGGGAGAACAGATACGCAGTATTTT

J gene: TRBJ1-3
clone size: .
V gene: TRBV18
D gene: .
CDR3 protein: CASSPNGQPSLSGNTIYF
CDR3 DNA: TGTGCCAGCTCACCCAATGGACAGCCTTCCCTCTCTGGAAACACCATATATTTT

J gene: TRBJ2-3
clone size: .
V gene: TRBV2
D gene: TRBD2
CDR3 protein: CASNRLAGVGDTQYF
CDR3 DNA: TGTGCCAGCAACCGACTAGCGGGAGTGGGAGATACGCAGTATTTT

J gene: TRBJ2-1
clone size: many
V gene: TRBV29-1
D gene: TRBD1
CDR3 protein: CSGVGQGRWNEQFF
CDR3 DNA: TGCAGCGGGGTTGGACAGGGAAGATGGAATGAGCAGTTCTTC

J gene: TRBJ1-1
clone size: many
V gene: TRBV11-1
D gene: .
CDR3 protein: CASSFSRVNTEAFF
CDR3 DNA: TGTGCCAGCAGCTTTTCTCGGGTGAACACTGAAGCTTTCTTT

J gene: TRBJ1-5
clone size: few
V gene: TRBV12-3/TRBV12-4
D gene: .
CDR3 protein: CASSLGGIGGQPQHF
CDR3 DNA: TGTGCCAGCAGTTTAGGGGGGATAGGGGGTCAGCCCCAGCATTTT

J gene: TRBJ2-3
clone size: few
V gene: TRBV5-1
D gene: TRBD2
CDR3 protein: CASSFGLAGLNTQYF
CDR3 DNA: TGCGCCAGCAGCTTTGGACTAGCGGGACTAAATACGCAGTATTTT

J gene: TRBJ2-1
clone size: many
V gene: TRBV27
D gene: TRBD2
CDR3 protein: CASSDSGWYNEQFF
CDR3 DNA: TGTGCCAGCAGTGATAGCGGGTGGTACAATGAGCAGTTCTTC

J gene: TRBJ2-3
clone size: few
V gene: TRBV20-1
D gene: TRBD1
CDR3 protein: CSARRTGLDTQYF
CDR3 DNA: TGCAGTGCCAGGCGGACAGGGTTAGATACGCAGTATTTT

J gene: TRBJ2-1
clone size: few
V gene: TRBV5-1
D gene: .
CDR3 protein: CASSPIVPGGTYNEQFF
CDR3 DNA: TGCGCCAGCAGCCCGATCGTCCCAGGGGGGACTTACAATGAGCAGTTCTTC

J gene: TRBJ2-7
clone size: .
V gene: TRBV10-3
D gene: .
CDR3 protein: CAITAAVGGPYEQYF
CDR3 DNA: TGTGCCATCACGGCGGCGGTAGGGGGTCCCTACGAGCAGTACTTC

J gene: TRBJ1-1
clone size: .
V gene: TRBV12-3/TRBV12-4
D gene: .
CDR3 protein: CASTVGGGRAFF
CDR3 DNA: TGTGCCAGCACCGTTGGGGGGGGGCGGGCTTTCTTT

J gene: TRBJ2-6
clone size: .
V gene: TRBV2
D gene: TRBD1
CDR3 protein: CASSGTGSRGSGANVLTF
CDR3 DNA: TGTGCCAGCAGTGGGACAGGATCTCGGGGTTCTGGGGCCAACGTCCTGACTTTC

J gene: TRBJ2-5
clone size: many
V gene: TRBV20-1
D gene: TRBD2
CDR3 protein: CSARPGGETQYF
CDR3 DNA: TGCAGTGCTAGGCCGGGGGGAGAGACCCAGTACTTC

J gene: TRBJ2-7
clone size: many
V gene: TRBV30
D gene: TRBD2
CDR3 protein: CAWSTGTTSEQYF
CDR3 DNA: TGTGCCTGGAGTACCGGGACTACCTCGGAGCAGTACTTC

J gene: TRBJ2-3
clone size: many
V gene: TRBV15
D gene: TRBD1
CDR3 protein: CATSSDRGGFTDTQYF
CDR3 DNA: TGTGCCACCAGCAGTGACAGGGGCGGATTTACAGATACGCAGTATTTT

J gene: TRBJ1-1
clone size: many
V gene: TRBV27
D gene: .
CDR3 protein: CASTPRGQNMNTEAFF
CDR3 DNA: TGTGCCAGCACTCCCCGGGGGCAGAACATGAACACTGAAGCTTTCTTT

J gene: TRBJ1-1
clone size: many
V gene: TRBV6-5
D gene: .
CDR3 protein: CASSYDVTMNTEAFF
CDR3 DNA: TGTGCCAGCAGTTACGACGTCACGATGAACACTGAAGCTTTCTTT